This record covers a single TCR beta chain. Method: immunoSEQ multiplex PCR; TCRdb's copy keeps in-frame clones and lacks some. The data show 200,000 to 300,000 clones, with 90% seen just once and around 3.1% held by the top ten. The sample belongs to a study of cytomegalovirus exposure and HLA in healthy donors. Sequencing was done on a sample of PBMCs. This receptor was taken from a woman in her twenties or thirties in good health and CMV-seronegative.

Here the CDR3 reads CASSFRGVLGHEQYF. The DNA of the CDR3 is TGTGCCAGCAGTTTCCGCGGGGTCCTTGGCCACGAGCAGTACTTC. The V call is TRBV28, the J call TRBJ2-7; maybe TRBD2 (6 bases). CDR1 MDHEN and CDR2 SYDVKM come from the germline V gene. V was trimmed by 3 bases and J by 5 bases, leaving 17 bases between them. The CDR3 has 15 amino acids. The entire variable domain, with the rest obtained from reference TRBV28 and TRBJ2-7, is as follows: DVKVTQSSRYLVKRTGEKVFLECVQDMDHENMFWYRQDPGLGLRLIYFSYDVKMKEKGDIPEGYSVSREKKERFSLILESASTNQTSMYLCASSFRGVLGHEQYFGPGTRLTVT.